This is a list of T cell receptor beta chains from one sample in a study of shared clonotypes between healthy human individuals. Data came from immunoSEQ multiplex PCR; TCRdb stores just in-frame clones and leaves some out. The sample lists some 1,900,000 clones, roughly 94% occurring once. The specimen was naive CD8+ T cells sorted from blood. The origin of the receptors is a man in his late teens or twenties in good health. CDR3s include the opening cysteine and the closing phenylalanine or tryptophan. D genes are given only for firm matches. Not every row has a clone size; where given, it reads once, few, many or a size class.

d_gene	v_gene	j_gene	abundance	CDR3aa	CDR3nt
-	TRBV2	TRBJ2-5	-	CASSTRGLGIETQYF	TGTGCCAGCAGTACGCGGGGACTGGGTATAGAGACCCAGTACTTC
TRBD2	TRBV19	TRBJ2-2	-	CASSDELAGGPGELFF	TGTGCCAGTAGTGATGAACTAGCGGGAGGGCCCGGGGAGCTGTTTTTT
TRBD2	TRBV6-5	TRBJ2-7	-	CASSSSGGERWYEQYF	TGTGCCAGCAGTTCCAGCGGGGGGGAGAGATGGTACGAGCAGTACTTC
-	TRBV9	TRBJ1-4	once	CASSVAGGTNEKLFF	TGTGCCAGCAGCGTAGCGGGTGGAACTAATGAAAAACTGTTTTTT
-	TRBV11-2	TRBJ2-1	-	CASSLDGSGGAYNEQFF	TGTGCCAGCAGCTTAGATGGGTCAGGGGGGGCCTACAATGAGCAGTTCTTC
-	TRBV7-9	TRBJ2-5	-	CASSWRDSQETQYF	TGTGCCAGCAGCTGGCGGGACAGCCAAGAGACCCAGTACTTC
-	TRBV6-5	TRBJ2-7	-	CASSYSSGSYEQYF	TGTGCCAGCAGTTACTCGAGCGGATCCTACGAGCAGTACTTC
-	TRBV4-3	TRBJ2-1	-	CASSRTLDYQYTHSYNEQFF	TGCGCCAGCAGCCGAACTCTGGACTACCAATACACCCACTCCTACAATGAGCAGTTCTTC
-	TRBV29-1	TRBJ2-7	-	CSAEGGAYEQYF	TGCAGCGCTGAGGGGGGGGCCTACGAGCAGTACTTC
TRBD2	TRBV13	TRBJ2-1	-	CASSSRTSGYNEQFF	TGTGCCAGCAGCTCTCGGACTAGCGGCTACAATGAGCAGTTCTTC
-	TRBV4-2	TRBJ2-1	-	CASSQEETVRGEQFF	TGTGCCAGCAGCCAAGAAGAAACAGTCAGGGGTGAGCAGTTCTTC
-	TRBV7-9	TRBJ2-7	-	CASSPGHPEQYF	TGTGCCAGCAGCCCCGGACACCCCGAGCAGTACTTC
-	TRBV7-9	TRBJ2-7	-	CASGADYYEQYF	TGTGCCAGCGGGGCAGATTACTACGAGCAGTACTTC
-	TRBV7-9	TRBJ1-2	-	CASSSATFTNYGYTF	TGTGCCAGCAGCTCCGCGACATTTACTAACTATGGCTACACCTTC
TRBD2	TRBV11-2	TRBJ2-3	-	CASSSTWGGSLAQYF	TGTGCCAGCAGCTCCACTTGGGGGGGGTCCCTCGCGCAGTATTTT
-	TRBV4-1	TRBJ2-7	-	CASSQVFVHEQYF	TGCGCCAGCAGCCAAGTTTTCGTCCACGAGCAGTACTTC
TRBD2	TRBV7-2	TRBJ2-7	-	CASSPGLAGARSYEQYF	TGTGCCAGCAGCCCCGGACTAGCGGGAGCCCGCTCCTACGAGCAGTACTTC
-	TRBV29-1	TRBJ2-2	-	CSAWGADTGELFF	TGCAGCGCCTGGGGGGCGGACACCGGGGAGCTGTTTTTT
-	TRBV2	TRBJ1-6	once	CASSEGYSPLHF	TGTGCCAGCAGTGAAGGGTATTCACCCCTCCACTTT
-	TRBV13	TRBJ1-1	-	CASSIQGFTEAFF	TGTGCCAGCAGCATTCAGGGTTTCACTGAAGCTTTCTTT
-	TRBV7-9	TRBJ1-1	-	CASSLYGNTEAFF	TGTGCCAGCAGCTTATACGGGAACACTGAAGCTTTCTTT
-	TRBV10-3	TRBJ2-7	-	CAIRPDSYLWEQYF	TGTGCCATCAGGCCGGACAGCTACCTTTGGGAGCAGTACTTC
-	TRBV6-5	TRBJ2-5	-	CASSYNDESPGTQYF	TGTGCCAGCAGTTACAACGACGAGAGCCCAGGGACCCAGTACTTC
TRBD1	TRBV27	TRBJ1-1	-	CASSPTGRDAFF	TGTGCCAGCAGCCCGACAGGGAGGGACGCTTTCTTT
TRBD1	TRBV10-3	TRBJ1-2	-	CATETGGENALPNGYTF	TGTGCCACCGAGACAGGGGGAGAGAACGCCCTTCCGAATGGCTACACCTTC
-	TRBV11-2	TRBJ1-2	-	CASSFLGGSGNTYGYTF	TGTGCCAGCAGCTTCTTGGGCGGGTCAGGGAATACTTATGGCTACACCTTC
-	TRBV9	TRBJ1-1	few	CASSVGGRTEAFF	TGTGCCAGCAGCGTAGGCGGGAGAACTGAAGCTTTCTTT
TRBD2	TRBV7-2	TRBJ2-7	-	CASSFDWTSYEQYF	TGTGCCAGCAGCTTCGATTGGACTAGCTACGAGCAGTACTTC
-	TRBV7-9	TRBJ2-3	-	CASSQASIASVLSTDTQYF	TGTGCCAGCAGCCAGGCCTCAATTGCTAGCGTCCTAAGCACAGATACGCAGTATTTT
-	TRBV11-2	TRBJ1-2	-	CASSLEARGTIGYTF	TGTGCCAGCAGCTTAGAGGCCAGGGGAACTATTGGCTACACCTTC
TRBD1	TRBV5-1	TRBJ1-2	-	CATPGQGNGYTF	TGCGCCACCCCGGGACAGGGAAATGGCTACACCTTC
TRBD1	TRBV19	TRBJ2-7	-	CASSWTGGEGTYEQYF	TGTGCCAGTAGTTGGACAGGGGGCGAAGGGACCTACGAGCAGTACTTC
-	TRBV7-9	TRBJ2-5	-	CASSFLQETQYF	TGTGCCAGCAGCTTTTTACAAGAGACCCAGTACTTC
-	TRBV13	TRBJ1-2	-	CASSLGGGAVIGYTF	TGTGCCAGCAGCCTAGGCGGAGGGGCCGTCATTGGCTACACCTTC
-	TRBV2	TRBJ1-2	-	CTSYTGAGYGYTF	TGTACCAGCTACACCGGGGCGGGCTATGGCTACACCTTC
TRBD2	TRBV5-5	TRBJ2-1	-	CASTAGGPGDEQFF	TGTGCCAGCACCGCGGGAGGGCCTGGGGATGAGCAGTTCTTC
TRBD1	TRBV7-9	TRBJ1-2	-	CASSGEPGGELYGYTF	TGTGCCAGCAGCGGAGAACCAGGGGGCGAACTATATGGCTACACCTTC
TRBD2	TRBV29-1	TRBJ2-7	-	CSVKSGNSYEQYF	TGCAGCGTTAAGAGCGGGAACTCCTACGAGCAGTACTTC
-	TRBV6-6	TRBJ2-7	-	CASRGGAEQYF	TGTGCCAGCAGGGGCGGGGCCGAGCAGTACTTC